There are many counts of the clone carrying this T cell receptor beta chain. Germline lookup yields CDR1 SGHTA and CDR2 FQGTGA. Germline trimming cut 5 bases from V and 7 bases from J; bases unmatched to any gene: 9. The CDR3 contains 15 residues. This record comes from a study of regulatory T cells in long-lasting Graves disease. Time point noted: newly diagnosed GD, antithyroid drugs for less than 3 months. Following extraction of RNA from PBMCs, that RNA was used to make the TCR library. A blood draw put 8 to 10 milliliters of peripheral blood into EDTA tubes. For TCR beta, libraries came from iRepertoire HTBI primers and Arm-PCR of CDR3 regions. TCRdb reprocessed the multiplex PCR reads via MiXCR and lists one record per CDR3 protein. The sample lists approximately 210,000 distinct CDR3 sequences, approximately 20% seen once, with roughly a fifth in the top ten.

The starting material was peripheral blood mononuclear cells (PBMCs), obtained at new diagnosis, from a patient treated with antithyroid drugs. This clonotype was obtained from a female donor with Graves disease. The V and J genes are TRBV7-3 and TRBJ2-1; 9 nucleotides align to TRBD2. As DNA, the CDR3 is TGTGCCAGCAGCCTTGGGACTAGCAAGGGTAATGAGCAGTTCTTC. Amino acid sequence: CASSLGTSKGNEQFF.